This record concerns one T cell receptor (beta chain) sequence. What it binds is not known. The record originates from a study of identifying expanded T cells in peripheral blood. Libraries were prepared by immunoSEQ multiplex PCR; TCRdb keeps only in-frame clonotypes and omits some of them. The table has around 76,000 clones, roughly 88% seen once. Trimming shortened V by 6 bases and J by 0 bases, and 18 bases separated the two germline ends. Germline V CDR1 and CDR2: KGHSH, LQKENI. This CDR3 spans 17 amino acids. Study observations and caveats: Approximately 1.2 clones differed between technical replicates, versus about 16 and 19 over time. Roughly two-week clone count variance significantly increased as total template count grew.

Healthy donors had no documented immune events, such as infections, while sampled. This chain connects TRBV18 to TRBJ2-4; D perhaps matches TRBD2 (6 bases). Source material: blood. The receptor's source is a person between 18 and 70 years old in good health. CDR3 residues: CASSPYPSALAKNIQYF. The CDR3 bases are TGTGCCAGCTCCCCCTACCCTAGCGCCCTAGCCAAAAACATTCAGTACTTC.